This TCR beta chain was found in a study of Ad26.COV2.S vaccination and SARS-CoV-2 variants. Notes on this clone: The antigen is not known.

CDR3 size: 16 residues. The V gene's germline CDR1 is SQVTM and CDR2 ANQGSEA. V shed 6 bases, J shed 2 bases, and the junction held 14 bases outside the gene matches. As to treatment: around 19 received Ad26.COV2.S at low or high dose, single or two shots; roughly five received placebo; per-sample allocation not given. The investigators took samples on day 63 after the first vaccine or placebo injection. General study results and limits: Quantification of TCR breadth and depth may have yielded underestimates of total T cell responses. People who got the vaccine or the placebo had similar non-spike TCR breadth. Vaccine recipients surpassed placebo recipients in spike-specific TCR breadth.

The table came from immunoSEQ multiplex PCR; TCRdb's copy has only in-frame clones and leaves some out. The data show about 680,000 clones, with roughly 90% seen just once and roughly 1.5% held by the top ten. This sequence was found in a person between 18 and 59 years old who received the Ad26.COV2.S COVID-19 vaccine or a placebo. This sequence joins TRBV29-1 and TRBJ2-3, with TRBD2 matching 7 bases. The material sequenced was peripheral blood, taken in a trial of Ad26.COV2.S vaccine versus placebo. CDR3 region: CSVGMILADPTDTQYF. In DNA, the CDR3 is TGCAGCGTCGGGATGATCCTAGCGGACCCCACAGATACGCAGTATTTT.